The clone carrying this T cell receptor beta chain has only one observation. The antigen remains unidentified. This sample was taken from a study of cytomegalovirus exposure and HLA in healthy donors. Study in general: Researchers previously reported finding 100 million or so unique TCR beta sequences from about 170 million T cells. Notes on the study in general: Near-uniform donor sequencing depth was presumed by presence/absence analyses. Most observed TCR sequences were rare, whereas some public TCRs were detected in many donors.

PCR primers comprised 60 Vbeta and 13 Jbeta primers. Assay used: immunoSEQ multiplex PCR; TCRdb lists only in-frame clones, some missing. The sample yields about 190,000 clones, around 87% seen once. The germline V gene has CDR1 SNHLY and CDR2 FYNNEI. Germline trimming cut 7 bases from V and 5 bases from J; bases unmatched to any gene: 2. The CDR3 consists of 13 residues. The gene calls are TRBV2 and TRBJ2-3; 11 positions agree with TRBD2. The source is a boy aged 2-9 years in good health and CMV-seronegative. The sequenced sample consisted of PBMCs. This CDR3 reads CASTGLAGDTQYF. CDR3 coding DNA: TGTGCCAGCACCGGACTAGCGGGAGATACGCAGTATTTT.